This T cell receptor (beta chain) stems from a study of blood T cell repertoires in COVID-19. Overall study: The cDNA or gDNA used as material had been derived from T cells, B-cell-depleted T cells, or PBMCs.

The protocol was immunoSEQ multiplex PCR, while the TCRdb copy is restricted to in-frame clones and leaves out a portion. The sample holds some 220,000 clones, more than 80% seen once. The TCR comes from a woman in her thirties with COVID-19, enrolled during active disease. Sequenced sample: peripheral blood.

The CDR3 nucleotides read TGTGCCAGCAGCTTACAGGGAGGTGGAAACACCATATATTTT. It encodes CASSLQGGGNTIYF. The chain couples TRBV7-9 to TRBJ1-3; maybe TRBD1 (5 bases). Trimming cost V 2 bases and J 3 bases, with 8 bases left between them. CDR3 length: 14 amino acids. Per the germline V gene, CDR1 is SEHNR and CDR2 is FQNEAQ (reference sequence).